This passage covers 30 T cell receptor beta chains from one sample sequenced in a study of T cell changes during pregnancy in multiple sclerosis. Assay used: immunoSEQ multiplex PCR; TCRdb lists only in-frame clones, some missing. This table holds approximately 70,000 clones, nearly 95% found once. The sequencing used CD4+ T cells from peripheral blood mononuclear cells, collected after pregnancy. These receptor sequences come from a female donor with multiple sclerosis, enrolled in a pregnancy study.

The chain links TRBV5-1 to TRBJ2-5, with 7 bases identical to TRBD1. The germline gives CDR1 SGHRS, CDR2 YFSETQ. CDR3 length: 15 amino acids. V shed 4 bases and J 1 base; nucleotides not matched to a gene: 7. In DNA form, the CDR3 reads TGCGCCAGCAGCCTGCTAGGGGGCCTCCAAGAGACCCAGTACTTC. Translated, it gives CASSLLGGLQETQYF.

The chain carries TRBV5-4 and TRBJ1-5; 8 positions match TRBD1. The CDR3 contains 15 residues. CDR1 is SGHNT, CDR2 YYREEE, per germline (reference sequence). The V gene end was trimmed by 2 bases and the J gene end by 0 bases; junction bases not matched to a gene: 1. CDR3 sequence (DNA): TGTGCCAGCAGCTTACAGGGGGATAGCAATCAGCCCCAGCATTTT. It translates to CASSLQGDSNQPQHF.

V usage is TRBV4-2 and J usage is TRBJ1-5; no definite D call. Per the germline V gene, CDR1 is LGHNA and CDR2 is YNFKEQ. V lost 3 bases, J lost 5 bases, and 14 bases lay in between. This CDR3 spans 15 amino acids. The CDR3 sequence is CASSHARLGDQPQHF. CDR3 nucleotides: TGTGCCAGCAGCCACGCCCGACTGGGAGATCAGCCCCAGCATTTT.

Of note for this clone: The junction and the germline gene differ at one end; a read error may be behind it. This sequence joins TRBV7-7 and TRBJ2-7; maybe TRBD2 (6 bases). This CDR3 is built from 15 residues. From germline, CDR1 is SSHAT and CDR2 FNYEAQ (reference sequence). The chain's CDR3 is CASSLRLAPVYEQYF. CDR3 coding DNA: TGTGCTAGCAGCTTAAGGCTAGCGCCCGTCTACGAGCAGTACTTC.

DNA of the CDR3: TGTGCCATCGGGAACCCCCCTAGCGGGATCTACGAGCAGTACTTC. Its translation: CAIGNPPSGIYEQYF. This rearrangement joins TRBV10-3 to TRBJ2-7, with 9 nucleotides matching TRBD2. CDR1 and CDR2 (germline): ENHRY, SYGVKD. The junction had 11 bases not matched to a gene; V was cut back by 8 bases and J by 3 bases. The length of the CDR3 is 15 residues.

J is TRBJ2-7 and V is TRBV2, with 9 bases matching TRBD1. Germline-derived CDR1 and CDR2 are SNHLY and FYNNEI. The CDR3 is made up of 14 amino acids. V gave up 7 bases and J gave up 2 bases; unmatched junction bases: 6. CDR3 sequence reads: CASKKGQGTYEQYF. The CDR3 nucleotides are TGTGCCAGCAAGAAGGGACAGGGCACCTACGAGCAGTACTTC.

The chain carries TRBV30 and TRBJ1-1, with D hard to call. The germline gives CDR1 GTSNPN, CDR2 SVGIG (reference sequence). CDR3 length: 13 residues. Trimming removed 1 base from V and 4 bases from J, with 10 bases in between. The CDR3: CAWSAQYSTEAFF. The CDR3 nucleotides are TGTGCCTGGAGTGCACAGTATAGCACTGAAGCTTTCTTT.

The genes are TRBV5-4 and TRBJ2-1; TRBD1 aligns across 8 bases. Germline V CDR1 and CDR2: SGHNT, YYREEE (reference sequence). The CDR3 loop spans 14 amino acids. J lost 7 bases, V lost 4 bases, and 7 bases had no gene match. The CDR3 is CASSLRTGWNEQFF. DNA of the CDR3: TGTGCCAGCAGCCTGCGGACAGGGTGGAATGAGCAGTTCTTC.

This clone was seen just once. The chain joins TRBV28 to TRBJ2-1; weak D call: TRBD1 (5 bases). Trimming removed 6 bases at V and 7 bases at J, with 13 bases between. CDR3 size: 13 residues. The V gene's germline CDR1 is MDHEN and CDR2 SYDVKM. CDR3 coding DNA: TGTGCCAGCAGAAAAAAGGGGCGGAATGAGCAGTTCTTC. It is translated as CASRKKGRNEQFF.

The chain couples TRBV30 to TRBJ1-5; D possibly corresponds to TRBD1 (6 bases). The V end lost 1 base, the J end lost 7 bases, and 11 bases lay between the germline ends. Germline V gene lookup returns CDR1 GTSNPN and CDR2 SVGIG (reference sequence). The CDR3 contains 13 residues. This chain's CDR3 is CAWSDRADQPQHF. The CDR3 coding sequence is TGTGCCTGGAGTGACAGGGCCGACCAGCCCCAGCATTTT.

The chain has TRBV4-2 and TRBJ2-1; 11 bases are shared with TRBD2. V lost 4 bases to trimming and J lost 9 bases; unmatched junction nucleotides: 8. The CDR3 contains 15 residues. CDR1 LGHNA and CDR2 YNFKEQ come from the germline V gene. DNA of the CDR3: TGTGCCAGCAGCCGGACTAGCGGGTTGATACGTGAGCAGTTCTTC. Translation gives CASSRTSGLIREQFF.

V is TRBV28 and J is TRBJ2-7, with 11 bases identical to TRBD2. J gave up 7 bases and V 3 bases, and 5 bases lay outside the gene matches. From germline, CDR1 is MDHEN and CDR2 SYDVKM. The CDR3 runs 14 residues. The CDR3 region has the DNA TGTGCCAGCAGTTTGGGACTAGCGGTTCGTGAGCAGTACTTC. Protein sequence: CASSLGLAVREQYF. Complete variable domain (other parts from reference TRBV28 and TRBJ2-7): DVKVTQSSRYLVKRTGEKVFLECVQDMDHENMFWYRQDPGLGLRLIYFSYDVKMKEKGDIPEGYSVSREKKERFSLILESASTNQTSMYLCASSLGLAVREQYFGPGTRLTVT.

The chain uses TRBV7-8 and TRBJ2-7; 9 nucleotides agree with TRBD1. J lost 6 bases, V lost 1 base, and 4 bases had no gene match. The CDR3 sequence is 14 residues long. In germline, CDR1 is SGHVS, CDR2 FQNEAQ. The CDR3 region is CASSLGDRESEQYF. For the CDR3, the DNA is TGTGCCAGCAGCTTAGGGGACAGGGAAAGCGAGCAGTACTTC. The complete variable domain, with remaining parts taken from reference TRBV7-8 and TRBJ2-7, reads GAGVSQSPRYKVAKRGQDVALRCDPISGHVSLFWYQQALGQGPEFLTYFQNEAQLDKSGLPSDRFFAERPEGSVSTLKIQRTQQEDSAVYLCASSLGDRESEQYFGPGTRLTVT.

J is TRBJ2-2 and V is TRBV2; the match to TRBD2 covers 7 bases. CDR3 size: 14 residues. V lost 7 bases to trimming and J lost 7 bases; unmatched junction nucleotides: 9. Germline lookup yields CDR1 SNHLY and CDR2 FYNNEI. The CDR3 sequence is CASKTGTTIGELFF. Written as DNA, the CDR3 is TGTGCCAGCAAGACCGGGACTACGATCGGGGAGCTGTTTTTT.

This chain connects TRBV5-1 to TRBJ1-2; TRBD1 matches 9 bases. The CDR3 totals 16 residues. The J segment lost 2 bases and the V segment lost 0 bases, leaving 5 bases of the junction unmatched. Looked up from germline, CDR1 is SGHRS and CDR2 is YFSETQ. CDR3 loop: CASSLGPGTGNYGYTF. The DNA of the CDR3 is TGCGCCAGCAGCTTGGGGCCCGGGACAGGGAACTATGGCTACACCTTC.

The rearrangement joins TRBV5-6 to TRBJ2-5; D might be TRBD1 (5 bases). The V end was cut by 2 bases, the J end by 7 bases, with 18 bases between. CDR3 length: 15 amino acids. Per germline, CDR1 SGHDT and CDR2 YYEEEE. CDR3 nucleotides: TGTGCCAGCAGCTTTTCGGCCAGGGCGATAGCGACCCAGTACTTC. Amino acid sequence: CASSFSARAIATQYF. The full variable domain, its missing parts supplied by reference TRBV5-6 and TRBJ2-5, is DAGVTQSPTHLIKTRGQQVTLRCSPKSGHDTVSWYQQALGQGPQFIFQYYEEEERQRGNFPDRFSGHQFPNYSSELNVNALLLGDSALYLCASSFSARAIATQYFGPGTRLLVL.

The J gene is TRBJ1-2, the V gene TRBV7-9; TRBD1 might be the D (6 bases). The CDR3 totals 15 residues. Per germline, CDR1 SEHNR and CDR2 FQNEAQ (reference sequence). V lost 6 bases and J 4 bases, leaving 18 bases between the germline ends. As DNA, the CDR3 is TGTGCCAGCAGTCCCGAGGCAGGGGCTACCTATGGCTACACCTTC. It encodes CASSPEAGATYGYTF.

The rearrangement joins TRBV30 to TRBJ1-2, with 7 nucleotides matching TRBD1. The CDR3 is made up of 13 amino acids. The V segment lost 3 bases and the J segment 4 bases; nucleotides outside the gene matches: 5. Germline values: CDR1 GTSNPN, CDR2 SVGIG (reference sequence). The CDR3 DNA is TGTGCCTGGAGCCCCGGGACAGCCTATGGCTACACCTTC. This sequence encodes CAWSPGTAYGYTF.

This clone appeared once. The CDR3 DNA sequence: TGTGCCAGCAGTCCACAGGGACAGGAACCATACGAGCAGTACTTC. Residues: CASSPQGQEPYEQYF. This chain joins TRBV6-6 and TRBJ2-7; TRBD1 matches at 8 bases. The CDR3 sequence is 15 residues long. Germline CDR1 is MNHNY and CDR2 is SVGAGI (reference sequence). J was trimmed by 4 bases and V by 5 bases; bases with no gene match: 10.

The CDR3: CASSLVLGGAGTETQYF. Here the CDR3 DNA reads TGTGCCAGCAGCTTAGTATTAGGGGGGGCAGGAACGGAGACCCAGTACTTC. V is TRBV11-2 and J is TRBJ2-5; D is perhaps TRBD2 (7 bases). The CDR3 totals 17 residues. The germline V gene encodes CDR1 SGHAT and CDR2 FQNNGV. Trimming shortened V by 1 base and J by 5 bases, and 20 bases separated the two germline ends.

The chain carries TRBV5-1 and TRBJ2-3, with 14 positions matching TRBD2. The CDR3 runs 18 residues. The trim removed 3 bases at V and 0 bases at J, leaving 6 bases unmatched. CDR1 and CDR2 (germline): SGHRS, YFSETQ. CDR3 sequence reads: CASSSGLAGGASTDTQYF. The CDR3 bases are TGCGCCAGCAGCTCAGGACTAGCGGGAGGAGCTAGCACAGATACGCAGTATTTT.

The rearrangement uses TRBV7-2 and TRBJ1-5, with TRBD1 matching over 7 bases. Germline-derived CDR1 and CDR2 are SGHTA and FQGNSA. The CDR3 runs to 15 residues. After removal of 7 bases from V and 4 bases from J, the junction contained 10 bases not matched to a gene. The CDR3 loop reads CASTITGTDNQPQHF. The CDR3 DNA reads TGTGCCAGCACCATTACCGGGACAGATAATCAGCCCCAGCATTTT.

This clone was counted once. The V and J genes are TRBV5-1 and TRBJ1-1; possibly TRBD1 for D (6 bases). Trimming removed 3 bases from V and 0 bases from J, with 12 bases in between. CDR1 SGHRS and CDR2 YFSETQ come from the germline V gene. There are 15 residues in the CDR3. This CDR3 is CASSSGGRVNTEAFF. CDR3 nucleotides: TGCGCCAGCAGCTCGGGGGGCAGGGTGAACACTGAAGCTTTCTTT.

CDR3 sequence (DNA): TGCGCCAGCAGCCGGACAGGGTTGGACAATGAGCAGTTCTTC. Translation gives CASSRTGLDNEQFF. The rearrangement uses TRBV4-3 and TRBJ2-1; 8 bases match TRBD1. Looked up from germline, CDR1 is LGHNA and CDR2 is YSLEER. V was pared by 4 bases and J by 5 bases, with 4 bases of the junction left unmatched. The CDR3 contains 14 residues.

The rearrangement joins TRBV28 to TRBJ2-7; 10 positions agree with TRBD2. The CDR3 is 13 residues long. Germline loops: CDR1 MDHEN, CDR2 SYDVKM. V gave up 7 bases and J gave up 2 bases; unmatched junction bases: 2. This CDR3 is CASTGLATYEQYF. In DNA form, the CDR3 reads TGTGCCAGCACGGGACTAGCGACCTACGAGCAGTACTTC.

The V gene is TRBV2, the J gene TRBJ2-3, with TRBD2 as a possible D gene (6 bases). CDR3 length: 12 residues. The V gene lost 1 base and the J gene lost 8 bases, with 7 bases spanning the gap. Germline V gene data show CDR1 as SNHLY and CDR2 as FYNNEI. CDR3 amino acids: CASSEVGGTQYF. As DNA, the CDR3 is TGTGCCAGCAGTGAAGTCGGGGGTACGCAGTATTTT.

V is TRBV27 and J is TRBJ2-7; a weak D match, TRBD2 (6 bases). The CDR3 length is 17 residues. Germline CDR1 and CDR2: MNHEY and SMNVEV (reference sequence). V was shortened by 2 bases and J by 2 bases, with 19 bases between the two germline ends. CDR3 nucleotide sequence: TGTGCCAGCAGTTTAGCCCTCGAGAGCGGGCGCCCCTACGAGCAGTACTTC. It specifies CASSLALESGRPYEQYF.

The rearrangement uses TRBV9 and TRBJ2-2, with 8 positions matching TRBD1. This CDR3 has 16 amino acids. J was trimmed by 0 bases and V by 3 bases; bases with no gene match: 4. Germline assignment: CDR1 SGDLS and CDR2 YYNGEE. The CDR3 DNA reads as TGTGCCAGCAGCGCCTCGACAGGGGCGAACACCGGGGAGCTGTTTTTT. This gives the protein CASSASTGANTGELFF. Based on the CDR3 plus reference TRBV9 and TRBJ2-2, the full variable domain is DSGVTQTPKHLITATGQRVTLRCSPRSGDLSVYWYQQSLDQGLQFLIQYYNGEERAKGNILERFSAQQFPDLHSELNLSSLELGDSALYFCASSASTGANTGELFFGEGSRLTVL.

The V gene is TRBV2, the J gene TRBJ2-1, with 9 bases aligning to TRBD2. Germline CDR1 is SNHLY and CDR2 is FYNNEI. J lost 3 bases, V lost 6 bases, and 6 bases had no gene match. The CDR3 runs 15 residues. The CDR3 DNA reads as TGTGCCAGCAGCGCCGGACTAGCGAACTACAATGAGCAGTTCTTC. This codes for CASSAGLANYNEQFF.

The chain combines TRBV18 with TRBJ2-3, with a tentative D call TRBD1 (5 bases). Germline V gene lookup returns CDR1 KGHSH and CDR2 LQKENI. V was trimmed by 3 bases and J by 2 bases, leaving 12 bases between them. This CDR3 is built from 15 residues. The CDR3 region has the DNA TGTGCCAGCTCACCCGGACATTTACTCACAGATACGCAGTATTTT. The encoded protein is CASSPGHLLTDTQYF.